This T cell receptor (beta chain) originates from a study of cytotoxic CD8 clonotypes in ibrutinib-treated CLL. Study information: Partial responses totalled roughly 25 and complete responses 2; after median around 72 months, approximately 15 remained remitted and approximately twelve progressed. Study outcomes and limitations: Clonality (at baseline) was higher than in age-matched healthy donors and tracked circulating CD8+ T-cell counts.

The authors obtained roughly 1.8 micrograms of genomic DNA from cryopreserved PBMCs for TCR beta libraries. This clone was seen a handful of times. Its specificity is unknown. Trimming took 4 bases from V and 2 from J, leaving 15 bases between them. Per germline, CDR1 MDHEN and CDR2 SYDVKM. The CDR3 consists of 16 residues. Libraries were prepared by immunoSEQ multiplex PCR; TCRdb keeps only in-frame clonotypes and omits some of them. Among tens of thousands of clones listed, roughly 53% were seen once. The receptor's source is a human donor with chronic lymphocytic leukemia. This specimen was PBMCs, taken after 12 months of ibrutinib treatment. The rearrangement uses TRBV28 and TRBJ1-5; the D gene is possibly TRBD1 (6 bases). The CDR3 reads CASSSLDRWGNQPQHF. The CDR3 DNA follows: TGTGCCAGCAGTTCCCTTGACAGGTGGGGCAATCAGCCCCAGCATTTT. Full variable domain (outside the CDR3, taken from reference TRBV28 and TRBJ1-5): DVKVTQSSRYLVKRTGEKVFLECVQDMDHENMFWYRQDPGLGLRLIYFSYDVKMKEKGDIPEGYSVSREKKERFSLILESASTNQTSMYLCASSSLDRWGNQPQHFGDGTRLSIL.